The clone carrying this T cell receptor (beta chain) appeared once. Its matching antigen is unknown. V was trimmed by 1 base and J by 5 bases, leaving 7 bases between them. The germline V gene has CDR1 LNHNV and CDR2 YYDKDF (reference sequence). CDR3 length: 13 amino acids. The record originates from a study of long-term antiretroviral therapy in people with HIV. Overall study results and limits: Comparison with controls showed narrower CDR3 length ranges in HIV repertoires. Diversity went up after ART and still fell short of transplant donor controls.

The assay, immunoSEQ v3.0, was run at survey level. The table came from immunoSEQ multiplex PCR; TCRdb's copy has only in-frame clones and leaves some out. The data show 8,000 or so clones, 81% seen once. This sequence originates from a man aged 35-49 years with HIV. Sequenced material: unsorted PBMCs, taken less than 2.7 years before starting antiretroviral therapy. The V gene is TRBV15, the J gene TRBJ2-3, with no clear D. CDR3 region: CATSRVPIDTQYF. CDR3 in DNA: TGTGCCACCAGCAGAGTTCCAATAGATACGCAGTATTTT.